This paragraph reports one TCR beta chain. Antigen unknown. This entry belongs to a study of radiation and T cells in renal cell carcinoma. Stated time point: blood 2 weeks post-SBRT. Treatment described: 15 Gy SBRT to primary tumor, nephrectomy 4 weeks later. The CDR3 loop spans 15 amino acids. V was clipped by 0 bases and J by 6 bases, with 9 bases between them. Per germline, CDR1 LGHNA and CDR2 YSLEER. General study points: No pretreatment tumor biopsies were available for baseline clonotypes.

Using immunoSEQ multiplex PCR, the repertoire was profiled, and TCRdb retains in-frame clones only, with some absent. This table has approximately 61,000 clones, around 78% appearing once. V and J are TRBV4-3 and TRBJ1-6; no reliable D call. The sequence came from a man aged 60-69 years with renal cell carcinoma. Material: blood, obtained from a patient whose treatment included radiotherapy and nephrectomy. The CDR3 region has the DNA TGCGCCAGCAGCCAAGAATTTCGGGTTAATTCACCCCTCCACTTT. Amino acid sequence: CASSQEFRVNSPLHF.